This T cell receptor beta chain is from a study of CD4+ T cells in melanoma. The count of this clone is one. Its antigen is currently unknown. V gave up 7 bases and J gave up 7 bases, with 19 bases separating them. Germline V gene data show CDR1 as SGHVS and CDR2 as FQNEAQ. This CDR3 has 14 residues. Overall study findings and caveats: CD8+ T cell, macrophage and B cell function reportedly correlated with neoantigen-specific CD4+ T cells. Reportedly, melanoma neoantigen-specific CD4+ T cells showed varied differentiation states.

Assay: immunoSEQ multiplex PCR; the TCRdb copy retains only in-frame clones and omits some. The sample shows 140,000 or so clones, 92% of them seen only once. This clonotype originated in a human donor with melanoma. The V gene is TRBV7-8, the J gene TRBJ1-1; D perhaps matches TRBD1 (6 bases). CDR3 sequence: CASIPFLGGVEAFF. The CDR3 DNA is TGTGCCAGCATTCCTTTTTTGGGGGGCGTTGAAGCTTTCTTT.